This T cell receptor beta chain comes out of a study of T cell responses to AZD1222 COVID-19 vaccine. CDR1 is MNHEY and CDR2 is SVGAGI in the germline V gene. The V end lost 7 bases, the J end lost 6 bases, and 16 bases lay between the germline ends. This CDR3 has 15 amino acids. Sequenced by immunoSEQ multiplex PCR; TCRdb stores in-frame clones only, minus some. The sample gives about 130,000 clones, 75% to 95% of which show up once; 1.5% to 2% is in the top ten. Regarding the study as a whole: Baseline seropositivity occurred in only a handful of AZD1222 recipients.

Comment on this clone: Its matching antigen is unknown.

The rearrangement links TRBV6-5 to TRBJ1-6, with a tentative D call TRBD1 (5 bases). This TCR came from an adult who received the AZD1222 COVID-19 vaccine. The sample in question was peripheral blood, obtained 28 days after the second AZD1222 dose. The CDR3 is CASTESGTLNSPLHF. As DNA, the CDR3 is TGTGCCAGCACCGAGTCCGGGACCCTTAATTCACCCCTCCACTTT.